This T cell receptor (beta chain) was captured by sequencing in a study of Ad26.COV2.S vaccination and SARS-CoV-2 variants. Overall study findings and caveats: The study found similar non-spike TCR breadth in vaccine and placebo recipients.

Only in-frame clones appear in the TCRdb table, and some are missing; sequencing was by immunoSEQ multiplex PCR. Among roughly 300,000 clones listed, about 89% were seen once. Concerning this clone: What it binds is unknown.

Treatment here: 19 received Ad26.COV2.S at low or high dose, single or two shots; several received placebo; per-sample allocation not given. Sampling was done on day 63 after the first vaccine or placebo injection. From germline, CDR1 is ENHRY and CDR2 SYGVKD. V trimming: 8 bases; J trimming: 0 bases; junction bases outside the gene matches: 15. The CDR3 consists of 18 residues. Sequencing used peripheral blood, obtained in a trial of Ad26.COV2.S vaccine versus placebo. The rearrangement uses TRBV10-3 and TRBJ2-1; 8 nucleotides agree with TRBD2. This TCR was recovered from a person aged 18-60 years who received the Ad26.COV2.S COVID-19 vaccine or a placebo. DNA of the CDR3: TGTGCCATCTTACCCTCGACCGGGAGGGCCAGCTCCTACAATGAGCAGTTCTTC. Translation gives CAILPSTGRASSYNEQFF.